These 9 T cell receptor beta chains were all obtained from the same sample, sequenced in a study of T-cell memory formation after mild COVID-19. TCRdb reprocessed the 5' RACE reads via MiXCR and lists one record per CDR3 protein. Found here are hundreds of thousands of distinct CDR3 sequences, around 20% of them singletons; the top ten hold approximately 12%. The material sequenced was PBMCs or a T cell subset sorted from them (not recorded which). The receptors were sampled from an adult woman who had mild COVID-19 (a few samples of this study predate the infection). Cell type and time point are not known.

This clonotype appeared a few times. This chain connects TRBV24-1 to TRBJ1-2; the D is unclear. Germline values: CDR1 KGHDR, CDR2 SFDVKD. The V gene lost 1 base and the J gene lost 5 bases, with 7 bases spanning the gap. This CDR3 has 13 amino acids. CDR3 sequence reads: CATSDFVGYGYTF. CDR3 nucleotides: TGTGCCACCAGTGATTTTGTCGGATATGGCTACACCTTC.

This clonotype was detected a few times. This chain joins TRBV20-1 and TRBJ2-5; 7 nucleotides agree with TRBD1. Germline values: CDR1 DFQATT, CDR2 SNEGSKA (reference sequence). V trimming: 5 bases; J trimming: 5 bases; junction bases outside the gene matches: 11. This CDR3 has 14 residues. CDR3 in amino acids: CSAPPGQRLETQYF. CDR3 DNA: TGCAGTGCTCCCCCGGGACAGCGTTTGGAGACCCAGTACTTC.

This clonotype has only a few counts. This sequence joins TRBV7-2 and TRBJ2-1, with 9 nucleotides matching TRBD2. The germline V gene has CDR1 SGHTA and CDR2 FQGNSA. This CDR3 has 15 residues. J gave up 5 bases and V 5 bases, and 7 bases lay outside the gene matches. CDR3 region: CASSLRASGNNEQFF. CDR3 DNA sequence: TGTGCCAGCAGCCTCCGGGCTAGCGGGAACAATGAGCAGTTCTTC.

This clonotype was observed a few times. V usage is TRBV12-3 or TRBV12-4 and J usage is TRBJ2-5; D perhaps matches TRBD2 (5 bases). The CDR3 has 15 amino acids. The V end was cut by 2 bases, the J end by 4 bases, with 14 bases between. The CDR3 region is CASSLMLAEAETQYF. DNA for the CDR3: TGTGCCAGCAGTTTAATGCTAGCTGAAGCAGAGACCCAGTACTTC.

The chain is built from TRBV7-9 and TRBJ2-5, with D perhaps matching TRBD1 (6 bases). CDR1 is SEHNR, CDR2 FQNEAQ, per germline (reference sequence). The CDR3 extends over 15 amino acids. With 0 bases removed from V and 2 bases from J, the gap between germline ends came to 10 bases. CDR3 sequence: CASSLARQVQETQYF. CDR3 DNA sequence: TGTGCCAGCAGCTTAGCCCGACAGGTTCAAGAGACCCAGTACTTC.

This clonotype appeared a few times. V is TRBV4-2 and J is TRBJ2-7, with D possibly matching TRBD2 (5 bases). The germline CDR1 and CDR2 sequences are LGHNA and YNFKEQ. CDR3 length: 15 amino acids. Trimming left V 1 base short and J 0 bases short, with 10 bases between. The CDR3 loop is CASSQGAVSSYEQYF. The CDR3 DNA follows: TGTGCCAGCAGCCAAGGAGCGGTGAGCTCCTACGAGCAGTACTTC.

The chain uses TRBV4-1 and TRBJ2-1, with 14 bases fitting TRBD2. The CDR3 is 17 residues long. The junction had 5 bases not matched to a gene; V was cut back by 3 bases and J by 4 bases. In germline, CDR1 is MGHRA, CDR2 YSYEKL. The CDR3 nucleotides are TGCGCCAGCAGCCAGAGGGGACTAGCGGGAGATTACAATGAGCAGTTCTTC. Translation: CASSQRGLAGDYNEQFF.

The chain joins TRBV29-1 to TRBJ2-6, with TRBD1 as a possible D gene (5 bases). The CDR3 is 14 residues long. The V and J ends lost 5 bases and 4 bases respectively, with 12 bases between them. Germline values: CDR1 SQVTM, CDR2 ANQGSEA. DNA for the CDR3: TGCAGCGTTCCCACAGGCGAGGGGGCCAACGTCCTGACTTTC. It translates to CSVPTGEGANVLTF. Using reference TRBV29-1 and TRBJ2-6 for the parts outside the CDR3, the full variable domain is SAVISQKPSRDICQRGTSLTIQCQVDSQVTMMFWYRQQPGQSLTLIATANQGSEATYESGFVIDKFPISRPNLTFSTLTVSNMSPEDSSIYLCSVPTGEGANVLTFGAGSRLTVL.

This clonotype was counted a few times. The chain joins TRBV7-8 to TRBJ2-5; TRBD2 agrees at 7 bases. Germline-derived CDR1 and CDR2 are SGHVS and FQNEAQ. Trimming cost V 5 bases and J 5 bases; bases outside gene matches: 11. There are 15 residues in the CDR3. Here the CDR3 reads CASSRLQRDSETQYF. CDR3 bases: TGTGCCAGCAGCCGCCTTCAGCGGGATAGCGAGACCCAGTACTTC. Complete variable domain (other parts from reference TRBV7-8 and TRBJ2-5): GAGVSQSPRYKVAKRGQDVALRCDPISGHVSLFWYQQALGQGPEFLTYFQNEAQLDKSGLPSDRFFAERPEGSVSTLKIQRTQQEDSAVYLCASSRLQRDSETQYFGPGTRLLVL.